This note documents a single T cell receptor beta chain sequence. The antigen remains unidentified. Clinical symptoms, serum thyroxine, TRAb, thyroid ultrasound and orbital computed tomography informed diagnoses. Amplification targeted TCR beta CDR3 regions from RNA transcripts. With the HTBI primer set, the TCR CDR3 went through a first round of RT-PCR. TCRdb redid the calling of the multiplex PCR reads with MiXCR, one entry per CDR3 protein. Of 490,000 or so distinct CDR3 sequences listed, about 45% are singletons. V shed 6 bases and J shed 2 bases, with 19 bases lying between them. Germline assignment: CDR1 SNHLY and CDR2 FYNNEI. The CDR3 consists of 17 residues. These data are taken from a study of T cells in Graves' hyperthyroidism and ophthalmopathy. Findings and limits, study-wide: Ophthalmopathy stood apart from stable hyperthyroidism in a 13 V-J model. Before onset, by a median of approximately 5.9 months, the model predicted ophthalmopathy.

What was sequenced was peripheral blood or thyroid tissue (not recorded which). The J gene is TRBJ2-2, the V gene TRBV2; D unclear. The TCR originated in an adult woman with Graves' disease, either hyperthyroidism or ophthalmopathy (not recorded which). The CDR3 sequence: CASSLNRVRKNTGELFF. CDR3 coding DNA: TGTGCCAGCAGCCTAAACCGGGTCCGAAAAAACACCGGGGAGCTGTTTTTT.